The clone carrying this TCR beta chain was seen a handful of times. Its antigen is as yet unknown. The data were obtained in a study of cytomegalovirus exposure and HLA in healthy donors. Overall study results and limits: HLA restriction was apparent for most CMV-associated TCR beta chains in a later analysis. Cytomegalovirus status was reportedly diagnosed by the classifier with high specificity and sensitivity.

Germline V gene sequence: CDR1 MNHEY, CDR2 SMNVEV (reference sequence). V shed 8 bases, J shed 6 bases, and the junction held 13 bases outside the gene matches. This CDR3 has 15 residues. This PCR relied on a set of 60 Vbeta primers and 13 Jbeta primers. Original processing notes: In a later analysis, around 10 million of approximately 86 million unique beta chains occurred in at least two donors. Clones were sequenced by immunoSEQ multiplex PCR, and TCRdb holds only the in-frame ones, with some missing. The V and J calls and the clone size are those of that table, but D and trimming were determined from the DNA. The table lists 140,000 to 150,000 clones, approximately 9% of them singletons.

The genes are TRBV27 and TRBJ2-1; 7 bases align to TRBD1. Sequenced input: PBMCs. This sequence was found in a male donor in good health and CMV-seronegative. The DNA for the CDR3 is TGTGCCAGCTTCGCCCTCCGACAGGGTGGCAATGAGCAGTTCTTC. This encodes CASFALRQGGNEQFF.